This TCR beta chain was identified in a study of cytomegalovirus exposure and HLA in healthy donors (TCRdb year 2017). A note on the overall study: An earlier analysis of several hundred of the donors reported 276 Gb of sequence data and around 120 million unique TCR beta sequences from 150 million to 200 million T cells. About 280 gigabases of sequencing data and tens of millions of unique TCR sequences made up an early release that covered nearly 650 HLA-typed donors. The genetic ancestry cluster associated with self-reported Caucasian donors included around four fifths of the 300 to 400 genotyped donors. The aim of the study was to test whether cataloging public T cell receptors could identify signatures of past pathogen exposure. Using immunosequencing, the study profiled T cell repertoires from 500 to 800 subjects and related those repertoires to cytomegalovirus serostatus. Besides the first cohort of around 700 subjects, a separate validation cohort made up of over 95 different subjects was used. High-throughput TCR immunosequencing, statistical association of individual TCRs with disease status, and machine learning were combined to predict cytomegalovirus infection status. To study patterns of TCR occurrence, a later analysis re-analyzed previously published TCR beta repertoires from several hundred donors and added high-resolution HLA genotyping. Rather than drawing on any new phenotypic data, the later analysis identified candidate immune exposures from TCR beta sequences and the way those sequences occurred across donors. In an earlier analysis of 500 to 650 of the donors, high-throughput TCR beta sequencing was used to judge whether each TCR beta V gene segment behaved as functional or pseudogenic. Donor age, sex, ethnicity and CMV serostatus were collected together with the repertoire data. In a later genetic analysis, genome-wide SNP genotypes for about 60% of the 666 donors were used, and that subset was treated as a discovery cohort. Every repertoire in the discovery cohort had been generated on one and the same sequencing platform. Class I and class II HLA loci were covered by the typing at four-digit resolution. Typing coverage varied by locus: about 620-630 donors for A, B, C, DRB1 and DQB1; roughly 500 for DQA1; more than 600 for DPA1; roughly 470 for DPB1. Several DR-DQ haplotypes were treated as single units for association and clustering because of strong linkage in the cohort. Among around 400 genotyped donors of the cohort, an average of roughly 230,000 unique TCR beta nucleotide sequences was sequenced per donor, of which about 18% were non-productive. Overall results and qualifications from the work: Some IMGT-functional V segments, including TRBV6-2 and TRBV6-3, could not be distinguished by the 87-base-pair reads and were therefore excluded. Compared with the approximately 670-donor mean, donors in an Asian-associated ancestry cluster had fewer N-insertions in productive TCRs, according to a later genetic analysis. In the study, approximately 150 TCR beta chains were listed as associated with cytomegalovirus. Most TCR sequences were seen in very few donors, while some public TCRs were found in many individuals. Linkage disequilibrium might explain the correlated functional status among segregating V segments, but an unknown experimental factor could not be excluded. Immune exposure information for the cohort was limited to CMV serostatus. A later analysis associated about 18,000 TCR beta sequences with specific HLA alleles at a false discovery rate of 0.05. Presence/absence analyses assumed roughly uniform sequencing depth across donors, an assumption that may not hold. In a later analysis, the rate of TCR association differed among HLA loci, with DRB1 alleles having the most associated TCRs and HLA-C alleles having the fewest. It was suggested by the authors that the approach could potentially be generalized to other disease states and immunological phenotypes. A later analysis found that HLA-associated TCR beta chains were more clonally expanded and had lower generation probabilities than equally common non-associated chains. In an earlier analysis of about 600 of the donors, most TCR beta V segments appeared in productive rearrangements about 90% or about 30% of the time, broadly matching IMGT annotations. A further reported finding was that TCR beta sequences accurately predicted the HLA-A and HLA-B alleles for most subjects in the first cohort. Most CMV-associated TCR beta chains appeared to be HLA-restricted in a later analysis, and the HLA associations seemed to be driven largely by CMV exposure. Only TCR beta chains were sequenced in this cohort, and the absence of alpha or paired-chain data limited detectable features. In both the original and validation cohorts, the classifier was reported to diagnose cytomegalovirus status with high specificity and sensitivity. In vitro tests confirmed that a few of the cytomegalovirus-associated TCR beta chains recognize cytomegalovirus antigens. An association between a missense DCLRE1C variant and V-gene and J-gene trimming of TCR beta chains was found in a later genetic analysis and replicated in an independent cohort. Because HLA typing was unavailable for some donors at each locus, only the typed subset was used in association tests. A cluster of highly shared sequence variants was judged likely to represent a technical artifact of the sequencing pipeline. Assigning TCR associations to individual alleles was difficult when HLA alleles, especially DR and DQ, strongly co-occurred. In a later analysis, several top co-occurrence clusters were reported to appear linked to parvovirus B19, influenza, CMV and Epstein-Barr virus. Because counts were too low, roughly 18 rarely observed V segments, including chromosome 9 orphons, were left out of the earlier analysis of approximately 580 of the donors.

The cohort comprised 710 or so healthy bone marrow donors. Cohort members were all nominally healthy when sampled, although unrecorded immune exposures were likely present. The donor was CMV seropositive and was included in the group of 290 or so seropositive cohort members. A peripheral blood sample was collected from each donor, and TCR beta sequencing was performed on peripheral blood mononuclear cells. Genomic DNA was extracted from the blood cell samples with the Qiagen DNeasy Blood Extraction Kit. A note on this clone: The antigen it recognizes is unknown. No much larger clonotype is one base removed from it; base qualities were not supplied.

Trimmed from V: 5 bases; trimmed from J: 10 bases; junction bases lacking a gene match: 14. From cysteine to phenylalanine, the CDR3 is 15 amino acids long. Only the CDR3 part of the read is kept: 45 bases, read in frame from the first base. According to the germline V gene (reference sequence), CDR1 reads SEHNR and CDR2 reads FQNEAQ. Library prep was done by the immunoSEQ multiplex PCR assay. The multiplex PCR relied on a mix of 60 forward primers for TCR Vbeta segments and 13 reverse primers for TCR Jbeta segments. The CDR3 region of rearranged TCR beta genes was amplified from genomic DNA by a multiplex PCR assay. The Illumina HiSeq System was used to sequence the amplified TCR beta libraries as 87-base-pair reads. The paper's data handling went like this. In a later analysis, some 80 million unique TCR beta chains were counted across the roughly 610 repertoires, and about 10 million of these chains were shared by at least two donors. A nearest-neighbor algorithm error-corrected the raw reads and collapsed the reads into unique sequences, merging closely related sequences to remove PCR and sequencing errors. CDR3 sequences were aligned to IMGT reference sequences to assign V, D and J gene segments. Each retained sequence needed at least a six-nucleotide match to both a V gene segment and a J gene segment. A rearrangement counted as productive if the CDR3 had no stop codons and remained in frame with V and J, and every other rearrangement counted as non-productive. CDR3 was defined by IMGT convention, running from the second conserved V-encoded cysteine to the conserved J-encoded phenylalanine. The earlier analysis of about 620 of the donors excluded sequences that lacked an unambiguous match to a single V gene segment. In an earlier analysis of more than 500 of the donors, a V segment was called functional when productive rearrangements were above 56.7%, and segregating when the standard deviation between donors exceeded 5%. A statistical classification framework was developed to diagnose cytomegalovirus status using the catalog of TCR beta chain sequences. In a later analysis, TCR nucleotide sequences were compared against IMGT/GENE-DB human TR gene sequences so that V and J genes could be assigned. Using the TCRdist pipeline, a later analysis assigned CDR3 sequences along with most-parsimonious VDJ recombination scenarios. In a later analysis, each TCR beta chain was defined by its CDR3 amino acid sequence together with its V-gene family, and reads without a unique V-gene family were excluded. In a later analysis, 500 to 650 highly shared, low-generation-probability nucleotide sequences were removed to address suspected cross-contamination and a sequencing artifact. For each public chain, a later analysis derived a clonal expansion index from normalized ranks of inferred template counts within each repertoire. A later analysis computed generation probabilities with a VDJ recombination model fitted to out-of-frame rearrangements, and checked the results against IGoR. In a later analysis, hypergeometric tests were used to score TCR-TCR, TCR-HLA and TCR-CMV co-occurrence, with a repertoire-size bias correction applied to TCR pairs. A later analysis estimated false discovery rates by permuting HLA or CMV assignments 20 times. In a later analysis, co-occurring TCRs were grouped using DBSCAN, and TCRdist sequence similarity was added for clustering within HLA-allele-positive subsets. Co-occurrence clustering excluded repertoires with fewer than 30,000 or more than 120,000 public chains, plus five with anomalous nucleotide sharing. TCRdb re-hosts the immuneACCESS table, in-frame sequences only. Its copies lack some clones; in the studies checked, an unresolved V gene accounts for under half of them, and the cause for the rest is not known. V and J calls and clone size are those listed in that table; D and trimming were worked out from the DNA. This sample lists 120,000 to 150,000 clones; about three quarters were detected once. The ten top clones hold about 3% of the sample.

The sequence came from a middle-aged man in good health and CMV-seropositive. The sequencing input was PBMCs. This sequence uses TRBV7-9 and TRBJ2-1; 7 central nucleotides agree with TRBD1. The CDR3 loop reads CASSRRVKGAREQFF. The bases read TGTGCCAGCAGCCGCCGGGTGAAGGGGGCACGCGAGCAGTTCTTC.